Following are 20 T cell receptor beta chains from one sample sequenced in a study of blood T cell repertoires in COVID-19. Produced via immunoSEQ multiplex PCR; TCRdb's table is partial and in-frame only. Found here are about 330,000 clones, around nine tenths of them singletons; the top ten hold over 4.5%. Sequencing input: PBMCs or T cells enriched from blood (not recorded which). The receptors were sampled from a man aged 25-40 years who had recovered from COVID-19.

The chain is built from TRBV9 and TRBJ1-6; 7 bases match TRBD1. The trim removed 4 bases at V and 5 bases at J, leaving 6 bases unmatched. CDR1 SGDLS and CDR2 YYNGEE come from the germline V gene. The CDR3 covers 15 residues. The CDR3 DNA follows: TGTGCCAGCAGCCTTCGTACAGGGGATAATTCACCCCTCCACTTT. Protein: CASSLRTGDNSPLHF. The complete variable domain, with remaining parts taken from reference TRBV9 and TRBJ1-6, reads DSGVTQTPKHLITATGQRVTLRCSPRSGDLSVYWYQQSLDQGLQFLIQYYNGEERAKGNILERFSAQQFPDLHSELNLSSLELGDSALYFCASSLRTGDNSPLHFGNGTRLTVT.

The genes are TRBV5-1 and TRBJ2-5; 9 nucleotides match TRBD1. The germline V gene encodes CDR1 SGHRS and CDR2 YFSETQ. The CDR3 length is 14 residues. The V segment lost 4 bases and the J segment 8 bases; nucleotides outside the gene matches: 9. This CDR3 reads CASSEGTGKRTQYF. The CDR3 bases are TGCGCCAGCAGCGAGGGGACAGGGAAGAGAACCCAGTACTTC. The variable domain in full, completed from reference TRBV5-1 and TRBJ2-5, reads KAGVTQTPRYLIKTRGQQVTLSCSPISGHRSVSWYQQTPGQGLQFLFEYFSETQRNKGNFPGRFSGRQFSNSRSEMNVSTLELGDSALYLCASSEGTGKRTQYFGPGTRLLVL.

This rearrangement joins TRBV23-1 to TRBJ1-5, with D unclear. TRBV23-1 is an open reading frame whose function is uncertain. The CDR3 contains 13 residues. The V end lost 6 bases, the J end lost 0 bases, and 6 bases lay between the germline ends. The CDR3 reads CASRSYSNQPQHF. The DNA of the CDR3 is TGCGCCAGCAGGTCCTATAGCAATCAGCCCCAGCATTTT.

J is TRBJ1-3 and V is TRBV9; a weak D match, TRBD1 (5 bases). The CDR3 length is 14 residues. V lost 3 bases to trimming and J lost 4 bases, with 11 bases between them. Germline V gene data show CDR1 as SGDLS and CDR2 as YYNGEE. The DNA of the CDR3 is TGTGCCAGCAGCGCAGGACAATACGGAAACACCATATATTTT. As protein: CASSAGQYGNTIYF. Supplemented by reference TRBV9 and TRBJ1-3, the full variable domain reads DSGVTQTPKHLITATGQRVTLRCSPRSGDLSVYWYQQSLDQGLQFLIQYYNGEERAKGNILERFSAQQFPDLHSELNLSSLELGDSALYFCASSAGQYGNTIYFGEGSWLTVV.

CDR3 in DNA: TGTGCCAGCAGTCGCCGGGGACAGAGCTCCTACAATGAGCAGTTCTTC. Its translation is CASSRRGQSSYNEQFF. The chain combines TRBV11-1 with TRBJ2-1; 7 nucleotides agree with TRBD1. The V gene end was trimmed by 6 bases and the J gene end by 0 bases; junction bases not matched to a gene: 8. This CDR3 spans 16 amino acids. Per the germline V gene, CDR1 is SGHAT and CDR2 is FQDESV (reference sequence).

The chain combines TRBV14 with TRBJ2-5; 7 nucleotides align to TRBD1. Trimming at V came to 5 bases and at J to 11 bases, leaving 5 bases not matched to a gene. The CDR3 spans 11 residues. The germline V gene has CDR1 SGHDN and CDR2 FVKESK. The CDR3 loop reads CASSVGQAQYF. The CDR3 DNA is TGTGCCAGCAGCGTTGGACAGGCTCAGTACTTC.

V and J are TRBV18 and TRBJ1-3; D is undetermined. Germline CDR1 KGHSH, CDR2 LQKENI. V was pared by 5 bases and J by 8 bases, with 13 bases between. This CDR3 is built from 13 residues. The CDR3 DNA is TGTGCCAGCTCATACACCGAGGGTTACACCATATATTTT. Its protein product is CASSYTEGYTIYF.

The V gene is TRBV24-1, the J gene TRBJ1-3; tentatively, D is TRBD1 (5 bases). This CDR3 region has 15 residues. Trimming shortened V by 2 bases and J by 1 base, and 8 bases separated the two germline ends. Germline-derived CDR1 and CDR2 are KGHDR and SFDVKD. CDR3 bases: TGTGCCACCAGTGATTCGGGGGGTTCTGGAAACACCATATATTTT. Translated, it gives CATSDSGGSGNTIYF.

The rearrangement joins TRBV5-4 to TRBJ1-2; D is perhaps TRBD1 (5 bases). Between the trimmed V and J ends, which lost 1 base and 3 bases, there was a span of 10 bases. CDR1 is SGHNT, CDR2 YYREEE, per germline (reference sequence). This CDR3 has 14 amino acids. This chain's CDR3 is CASSLFSRDYGYTF. DNA of the CDR3: TGTGCCAGCAGCTTGTTCTCCAGGGACTATGGCTACACCTTC.

This clone was observed once. CDR3 region: CSVSGGQSENTGELFF. Written as DNA, the CDR3 is TGCAGCGTTAGCGGGGGACAGAGCGAGAACACCGGGGAGCTGTTTTTT. The V gene is TRBV29-1, the J gene TRBJ2-2, with a tentative D call TRBD2 (8 bases). V was shortened by 5 bases and J by 1 base, with 17 bases between the two germline ends. The CDR3 is 16 residues long. From germline, CDR1 is SQVTM and CDR2 ANQGSEA.

The chain is built from TRBV5-1 and TRBJ2-7; 8 bases align to TRBD1. The germline gives CDR1 SGHRS, CDR2 YFSETQ. V was pared by 3 bases and J by 5 bases, with 10 bases of the junction left unmatched. The CDR3 totals 15 residues. Written as DNA, the CDR3 is TGCGCCAGCAGCTACTTTGGGGCAGGGGGCGACGAGCAGTACTTC. It translates to CASSYFGAGGDEQYF.

V and J are TRBV5-4 and TRBJ2-3, with 10 bases fitting TRBD2. CDR1 SGHNT and CDR2 YYREEE come from the germline V gene (reference sequence). V was clipped by 0 bases and J by 6 bases; unmatched bases: 4. The CDR3 spans 15 residues. CDR3 amino acids: CASSLVTSGRDTQYF. CDR3 sequence (DNA): TGTGCCAGCAGCTTGGTGACTAGCGGGCGCGATACGCAGTATTTT.

This chain uses TRBV5-1 with TRBJ1-6; TRBD1 matches at 7 bases. With V trimmed by 4 bases and J by 9 bases, 7 bases remained unmatched. The V gene's germline CDR1 is SGHRS and CDR2 YFSETQ. CDR3 length: 14 residues. The CDR3 DNA reads as TGCGCCAGCAGCATTGACAGGGCTGCTTCACCCCTCCACTTT. Translated: CASSIDRAASPLHF.

The rearrangement joins TRBV21-1 to TRBJ1-5; the tabulated D call, TRBD1, remains unverified against the DNA. TRBV21-1 is marked as a pseudogene. The CDR3 is 17 amino acids. This chain's CDR3 is CASSKDREFSSNQPQHF. CDR3 nucleotide sequence: TGTGCCAGCAGCAAAGACAGGGAATTTAGTAGCAATCAGCCCCAGCATTTT.

V is TRBV4-2 and J is TRBJ2-5; 9 bases map to TRBD1. The CDR3 is made up of 16 amino acids. Germline V gives CDR1 LGHNA, CDR2 YNFKEQ. J was trimmed by 3 bases and V by 2 bases; bases with no gene match: 7. For the CDR3, the DNA is TGTGCCAGCAGCCAAAACCCGGGACAGGGAAAAGAGACCCAGTACTTC. Translation: CASSQNPGQGKETQYF.

This clone was detected a few times. The V and J genes are TRBV5-1 and TRBJ1-1; D gene uncertain. The CDR3 runs to 14 residues. Per the germline V gene, CDR1 is SGHRS and CDR2 is YFSETQ. V gave up 0 bases and J gave up 4 bases, with 10 bases separating them. CDR3 nucleotides: TGCGCCAGCAGCTTGGAATGGAGCACCACTGAAGCTTTCTTT. It translates to CASSLEWSTTEAFF.

The chain uses TRBV13 and TRBJ2-7; possible D gene TRBD1, 6 bases. V gave up 2 bases and J gave up 3 bases, with 11 bases separating them. Germline CDR1 is PRHDT and CDR2 is FYEKMQ (reference sequence). The CDR3 spans 14 residues. CDR3 region: CASSLRGFNYEQYF. In nucleotides, the CDR3 is TGTGCCAGCAGCTTAAGGGGGTTCAACTACGAGCAGTACTTC.

The rearrangement uses TRBV27 and TRBJ2-3, with 10 nucleotides matching TRBD2. Trimming cost V 4 bases and J 5 bases; bases outside gene matches: 6. Germline CDR1 MNHEY, CDR2 SMNVEV (reference sequence). The CDR3 is 15 residues long. The CDR3, as DNA: TGTGCCAGCAGTTGGAGCGGGGGGGCCAGAGATACGCAGTATTTT. This encodes CASSWSGGARDTQYF.

The chain is built from TRBV4-1 and TRBJ1-6, with TRBD1 as a possible D gene (6 bases). The germline V and J ends were trimmed by 1 base and 10 bases, with 14 bases remaining between them. CDR1 MGHRA and CDR2 YSYEKL come from the germline V gene. The CDR3 covers 15 residues. The CDR3 coding sequence is TGCGCCAGCAGCCAAGGAGGGGGAGGGCAGTCACCCCTCCACTTT. This sequence encodes CASSQGGGGQSPLHF.

The sample holds one count of this clone. The gene calls are TRBV7-3 and TRBJ2-5; D remains ambiguous. The CDR3 runs to 11 residues. With 6 bases removed from V and 5 bases from J, the gap between germline ends came to 7 bases. CDR1 is SGHTA and CDR2 is FQGTGA in the germline V gene. The CDR3, as DNA: TGTGCCAGCAGGTTCCAGGAGACCCAGTACTTC. Its translation is CASRFQETQYF. Together with reference TRBV7-3 and TRBJ2-5, the CDR3 gives the full variable domain: GAGVSQTPSNKVTEKGKYVELRCDPISGHTALYWYRQSLGQGPEFLIYFQGTGAADDSGLPNDRFFAVRPEGSVSTLKIQRTERGDSAVYLCASRFQETQYFGPGTRLLVL.